The next 10 T cell receptor beta chains were all read from a single sample in a study of T cell responses to AZD1222 COVID-19 vaccine. TCRdb's table, derived via immunoSEQ multiplex PCR, lists solely in-frame clones and lacks some. The table shows 45,000 to 65,000 clones, with approximately 80% occurring only once. This specimen was peripheral blood, taken 28 days after the second AZD1222 dose. The receptors here all came from an adult who received the AZD1222 COVID-19 vaccine.

The V call is TRBV28, the J call TRBJ1-5; weak D call: TRBD1 (5 bases). The V end was cut by 5 bases, the J end by 6 bases, with 14 bases between. CDR1 is MDHEN and CDR2 is SYDVKM in the germline V gene. The CDR3 is 14 amino acids. The CDR3 bases are TGTGCCAGCAGTCGCCCAGGCGGGGGTCAGCCCCAGCATTTT. It encodes CASSRPGGGQPQHF.

This chain connects TRBV20-1 to TRBJ2-7, with TRBD1 matching 11 bases. CDR3 length: 14 amino acids. V shed 3 bases and J 7 bases; nucleotides not matched to a gene: 8. CDR1 is DFQATT, CDR2 SNEGSKA, per germline (reference sequence). This CDR3 is CSASFGQGAGEQYF. DNA for the CDR3: TGCAGTGCTAGTTTTGGACAGGGGGCGGGAGAGCAGTACTTC.

The chain couples TRBV3-1 (or the pseudogene TRBV3-2) to TRBJ2-1; maybe TRBD2 (5 bases). The germline CDR1 and CDR2 sequences are LGHDT and YNNKEL (reference sequence). The CDR3 covers 14 residues. V lost 0 bases and J lost 8, with 11 bases in between. Here the CDR3 DNA reads TGTGCCAGCAGCCAAGAAGGAGGTAGGCATGAGCAGTTCTTC. Its translation: CASSQEGGRHEQFF.

The genes are TRBV28 and TRBJ2-1; D gene uncertain. CDR3 length: 12 residues. V lost 8 bases and J lost 12, with 17 bases in between. Looked up from germline, CDR1 is MDHEN and CDR2 is SYDVKM. The chain's CDR3 is CASRYGGAAQFF. In DNA, the CDR3 is TGTGCCAGCCGTTACGGTGGTGCAGCGCAGTTCTTC.

The chain uses TRBV3-1 (or the pseudogene TRBV3-2) and TRBJ1-6; D is undetermined. This CDR3 contains 14 residues. The V end lost 4 bases, the J end lost 6 bases, and 10 bases lay between the germline ends. Germline V lookup: CDR1 LGHDT, CDR2 YNNKEL (reference sequence). The CDR3 region has the DNA TGTGCCAGCAGCCCTTCGGACGGTAATTCACCCCTCCACTTT. This codes for CASSPSDGNSPLHF.

This clone is medium-sized. The chain has TRBV27 and TRBJ1-2; D is unclear. Looked up from germline, CDR1 is MNHEY and CDR2 is SMNVEV (reference sequence). The CDR3 contains 12 residues. The V end lost 0 bases, the J end lost 14 bases, and 13 bases lay between the germline ends. The CDR3, as DNA: TGTGCCAGCAGTTTATCAGGCGGAGTATGGACCTTC. It codes for CASSLSGGVWTF.

This rearrangement joins TRBV7-8 to TRBJ1-3; TRBD1 might be the D (5 bases). Trimming shortened V by 6 bases and J by 4 bases, and 16 bases separated the two germline ends. CDR1 SGHVS and CDR2 FQNEAQ come from the germline V gene. The CDR3 covers 15 residues. The CDR3 loop is CASSLRRGSGNTIYF. In DNA, the CDR3 is TGTGCCAGCAGTTTACGCCGGGGGTCCGGAAACACCATATATTTT.

The chain's CDR3 is CASSPPDAQETQYF. CDR3 coding DNA: TGTGCCAGCAGTCCCCCTGATGCTCAAGAGACCCAGTACTTC. The rearrangement links TRBV28 to TRBJ2-5; D not certain. The germline V gene has CDR1 MDHEN and CDR2 SYDVKM. The CDR3 extends over 14 amino acids. V was clipped by 5 bases and J by 2 bases, with 12 bases between them.

As to this clone: Other DNA sequences within the sample encode an identical CDR3. The CDR3 sequence is CASSPPGQGNQPQHF. The CDR3 region has the DNA TGTGCCAGCTCACCACCGGGACAGGGTAATCAGCCCCAGCATTTT. The genes are TRBV18 and TRBJ1-5; 9 bases map to TRBD1. CDR3 length equals 15 residues. After removal of 0 bases from V and 4 bases from J, the junction contained 1 base not matched to a gene. Germline loops: CDR1 KGHSH, CDR2 LQKENI.

This rearrangement joins TRBV4-1 to TRBJ1-4; 7 bases line up with TRBD1. Germline V gene data show CDR1 as MGHRA and CDR2 as YSYEKL. The CDR3 is made up of 15 amino acids. V shed 4 bases and J 5 bases; nucleotides not matched to a gene: 7. CDR3 coding DNA: TGCGCCAGCAGCCGAGAGGGACAGCCCAATGAAAAACTGTTTTTT. It encodes CASSREGQPNEKLFF.